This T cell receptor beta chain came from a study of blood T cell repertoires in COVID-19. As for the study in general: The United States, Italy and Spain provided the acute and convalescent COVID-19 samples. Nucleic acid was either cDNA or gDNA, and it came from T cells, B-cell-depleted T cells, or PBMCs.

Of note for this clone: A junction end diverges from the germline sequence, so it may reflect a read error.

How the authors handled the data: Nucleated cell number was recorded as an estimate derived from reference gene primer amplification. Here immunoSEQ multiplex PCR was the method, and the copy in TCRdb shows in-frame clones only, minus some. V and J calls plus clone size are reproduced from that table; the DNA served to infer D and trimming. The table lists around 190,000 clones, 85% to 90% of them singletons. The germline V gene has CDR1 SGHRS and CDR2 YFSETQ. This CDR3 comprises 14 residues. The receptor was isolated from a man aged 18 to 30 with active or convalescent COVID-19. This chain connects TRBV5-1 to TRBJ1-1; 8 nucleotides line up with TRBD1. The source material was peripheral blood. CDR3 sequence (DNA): TGCGCCAGCAGCTTGGGGACAGGGAACCCTGAAGCTTTCTTT. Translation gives CASSLGTGNPEAFF.